The 23 T cell receptor beta chains below all came from one sample that was sequenced in a study of cytomegalovirus exposure and HLA in healthy donors. PCR involved 60 Vbeta and 13 Jbeta primers. Measured with immunoSEQ multiplex PCR; TCRdb has only the in-frame clones, and not every one. This sample's table has 200,000 to 250,000 clones. Material: PBMCs. The receptors derive from a woman aged 25 to 45 in good health and CMV-seropositive.

The chain uses TRBV4-1 and TRBJ1-5; 11 bases line up with TRBD1. Germline V gene sequence: CDR1 MGHRA, CDR2 YSYEKL. The trim removed 5 bases at V and 0 bases at J, leaving 9 bases unmatched. The CDR3 covers 18 residues. The CDR3 DNA reads TGCGCCAGCAGCGCCGGGACAGGGGGATTGTATAGCAATCAGCCCCAGCATTTT. Protein sequence: CASSAGTGGLYSNQPQHF.

The chain couples TRBV18 to TRBJ2-5; TRBD1 is a possible D gene (5 bases). The CDR3 has 13 amino acids. Between the trimmed V and J ends, which lost 3 bases and 5 bases, there was a span of 10 bases. The germline V gene encodes CDR1 KGHSH and CDR2 LQKENI. In DNA, the CDR3 is TGTGCCAGCTCACCGACAGTGGGGGAGACCCAGTACTTC. Encoded protein: CASSPTVGETQYF.

This chain connects TRBV5-1 to TRBJ2-6; the D gene is possibly TRBD1 (8 bases). Trimming removed 9 bases from V and 0 bases from J, with 16 bases in between. CDR1 is SGHRS and CDR2 is YFSETQ in the germline V gene. The CDR3 extends over 16 amino acids. Written as DNA, the CDR3 is TGCGCCACCGGGGGGACAGGAGACTCTGGGGCCAACGTCCTGACTTTC. Protein product: CATGGTGDSGANVLTF.

The chain links TRBV19 to TRBJ1-2; 7 bases match TRBD1. V dropped 3 bases and J dropped 4; count of bases not matched to a gene: 14. CDR1 is LNHDA, CDR2 SQIVND, per germline (reference sequence). The CDR3 runs 17 residues. In DNA, the CDR3 is TGTGCCAGTAGTATCATAAGCAGACAGGGAATAGGCTATGGCTACACCTTC. This codes for CASSIISRQGIGYGYTF.

The chain has TRBV9 and TRBJ2-1, with 7 bases aligning to TRBD2. The length of the CDR3 is 16 residues. Germline CDR1 and CDR2: SGDLS and YYNGEE. Trimming cost V 4 bases and J 0 bases; bases outside gene matches: 7. The DNA for the CDR3 is TGTGCCAGCAGCTCCCGAGCGGGGAGCTCCTACAATGAGCAGTTCTTC. Its translation: CASSSRAGSSYNEQFF.

The chain employs TRBV5-1 and TRBJ1-4; 9 bases are shared with TRBD1. V trimming: 4 bases; J trimming: 8 bases; junction bases outside the gene matches: 6. Germline CDR1 SGHRS, CDR2 YFSETQ. This CDR3 is built from 14 residues. CDR3 in DNA: TGCGCCAGCAGCCCGAGGACAGGGGTCGAAAAACTGTTTTTT. Its protein is CASSPRTGVEKLFF.

As DNA, the CDR3 is TGCGCCAGCAGTGAGGTATCCAACTATGGCTACACCTTC. This encodes CASSEVSNYGYTF. This rearrangement joins TRBV10-1 to TRBJ1-2; D ambiguous. The CDR3 has 13 amino acids. Trimming removed 2 bases from V and 2 bases from J, with 6 bases in between. Germline V gene sequence: CDR1 WNHNN, CDR2 SYGVQD (reference sequence).

The V call is TRBV23-1, the J call TRBJ2-7; D is ambiguous. TRBV23-1 is known as an ORF, though its function is uncertain. The length of the CDR3 is 14 residues. The V gene lost 0 bases and the J gene lost 3 bases, with 9 bases spanning the gap. The DNA of the CDR3 is TGCGCCAGCAGTCAATCGTCTTCTTACTACGAGCAGTACTTC. Protein sequence: CASSQSSSYYEQYF.

The chain combines TRBV6-5 with TRBJ2-3, with 7 bases fitting TRBD2. Germline loops: CDR1 MNHEY, CDR2 SVGAGI. Losses at the gene ends were 5 bases for V and 4 bases for J; bases not matched to a gene: 6. CDR3 length equals 14 residues. The CDR3 loop is CASSPGAGADTQYF. The CDR3 DNA sequence: TGTGCCAGCAGTCCCGGGGCGGGAGCAGATACGCAGTATTTT.

The rearrangement uses TRBV4-3 and TRBJ2-2, with a tentative D call TRBD2 (7 bases). This CDR3 region has 17 residues. CDR1 is LGHNA and CDR2 is YSLEER in the germline V gene. V was trimmed by 2 bases and J by 3 bases, leaving 16 bases between them. The CDR3 DNA reads TGCGCCAGCAGCCAACCCTGGGGGGGGGCGGACACCGGGGAGCTGTTTTTT. Translated: CASSQPWGGADTGELFF.

J is TRBJ2-5 and V is TRBV28; possibly TRBD1 for D (8 bases). V lost 6 bases to trimming and J lost 5 bases, with 19 bases between them. In germline, CDR1 is MDHEN, CDR2 SYDVKM. CDR3 length: 15 amino acids. The DNA for the CDR3 is TGTGCCAGCAGCCCCAGGACAGGGAGGGGTGAGACCCAGTACTTC. Its translation: CASSPRTGRGETQYF. Full variable domain (rest looked up from reference TRBV28 and TRBJ2-5): DVKVTQSSRYLVKRTGEKVFLECVQDMDHENMFWYRQDPGLGLRLIYFSYDVKMKEKGDIPEGYSVSREKKERFSLILESASTNQTSMYLCASSPRTGRGETQYFGPGTRLLVL.

J is TRBJ1-2 and V is TRBV7-9; TRBD1 is a possible D gene (5 bases). The germline CDR1 and CDR2 sequences are SEHNR and FQNEAQ (reference sequence). The CDR3 runs to 11 residues. V was cut by 2 bases and J by 7 bases, with 5 bases left in between. CDR3 in amino acids: CASSLQGGYTF. As DNA, the CDR3 is TGTGCCAGCAGCTTACAGGGTGGCTACACCTTC.

The chain joins TRBV4-2 to TRBJ1-2; no definite D call. The V and J ends lost 0 bases and 5 bases respectively, with 4 bases between them. Germline lookup yields CDR1 LGHNA and CDR2 YNFKEQ. The CDR3 has 12 amino acids. CDR3 sequence (DNA): TGTGCCAGCAGCCAAGAAGCTTATGGCTACACCTTC. The encoded protein is CASSQEAYGYTF.

This sequence joins TRBV2 and TRBJ1-2; 8 nucleotides line up with TRBD1. Germline loops: CDR1 SNHLY, CDR2 FYNNEI. The CDR3 extends over 14 amino acids. V gave up 5 bases and J gave up 8 bases; unmatched junction bases: 10. CDR3 region: CASSTLDRAGGYTF. CDR3 DNA: TGTGCCAGCAGTACCCTGGACAGGGCTGGCGGCTACACCTTC.

This chain uses TRBV18 with TRBJ2-3; D remains unclear. The germline CDR1 and CDR2 sequences are KGHSH and LQKENI. V was clipped by 6 bases and J by 1 base, with 8 bases between them. This CDR3 comprises 13 residues. In DNA, the CDR3 is TGTGCCAGCTCCCCGGTCGGCACAGATACGCAGTATTTT. Its protein product is CASSPVGTDTQYF.

The chain couples TRBV6-1 to TRBJ1-4; D unclear. The ends were cut back, 3 bases at V and 5 bases at J, with 7 bases in the middle. There are 13 residues in the CDR3. Germline CDR1 and CDR2: MNHNS and SASEGT. The CDR3 is CASSEFQNEKLFF. CDR3 nucleotides: TGTGCCAGCAGTGAGTTCCAGAATGAAAAACTGTTTTTT.

V gene TRBV28 combines with J gene TRBJ2-2; 9 nucleotides align to TRBD1. Looked up from germline, CDR1 is MDHEN and CDR2 is SYDVKM. The V and J ends lost 5 bases and 3 bases, in that order; junction bases with no gene match: 13. The CDR3 consists of 18 residues. CDR3 in amino acids: CASSHTSGTGIDTGELFF. As DNA, the CDR3 is TGTGCCAGCAGTCACACCTCGGGGACAGGGATAGACACCGGGGAGCTGTTTTTT.

The chain recombines TRBV19 with TRBJ2-5, with D possibly TRBD2 on 6 matching bases. The V end lost 4 bases, the J end lost 5 bases, and 14 bases lay between the germline ends. CDR1 LNHDA and CDR2 SQIVND come from the germline V gene (reference sequence). This CDR3 is built from 14 residues. Here the CDR3 DNA reads TGTGCCAGTAGTACTAGCGCGGGTGGGGAGACCCAGTACTTC. It translates to CASSTSAGGETQYF.

This chain uses TRBV5-8 with TRBJ2-5; 11 positions agree with TRBD2. The J segment lost 7 bases and the V segment lost 4 bases, leaving 12 bases of the junction unmatched. The CDR3 is made up of 16 amino acids. Germline assignment: CDR1 SGHTS and CDR2 YDEGEE. CDR3 residues: CASSVGTSGLQGTQYF. As DNA, the CDR3 is TGTGCCAGCAGCGTCGGGACTAGCGGCCTACAGGGGACCCAGTACTTC. Looking up the rest from reference TRBV5-8 and TRBJ2-5 gives the full variable domain: EAGVTQSPTHLIKTRGQQATLRCSPISGHTSVYWYQQALGLGLQFLLWYDEGEERNRGNFPPRFSGRQFPNYSSELNVNALELEDSALYLCASSVGTSGLQGTQYFGPGTRLLVL.

The rearrangement uses TRBV2 and TRBJ2-4; 12 nucleotides align to TRBD2. Germline V gene data show CDR1 as SNHLY and CDR2 as FYNNEI. CDR3 length equals 14 residues. With 8 bases clipped from V and 10 bases from J, the junction kept 9 bases outside the gene matches. Here the CDR3 DNA reads TGTGCCAGCGTCCCTGGTCTAGCGGGAGGGATTCAGTACTTC. Translating it yields CASVPGLAGGIQYF.

The chain carries TRBV5-1 and TRBJ2-2, with a possible D match to TRBD1 (5 bases). The V end lost 4 bases, the J end lost 7 bases, and 14 bases lay between the germline ends. From germline, CDR1 is SGHRS and CDR2 YFSETQ. The CDR3 has 14 amino acids. The CDR3 sequence: CASSRQGMGGELFF. CDR3 sequence (DNA): TGCGCCAGCAGCAGGCAGGGTATGGGCGGGGAGCTGTTTTTT.

This chain joins TRBV27 and TRBJ2-7; 8 bases are a match to TRBD1. The germline V gene has CDR1 MNHEY and CDR2 SMNVEV (reference sequence). The J segment lost 4 bases and the V segment lost 5 bases, leaving 10 bases of the junction unmatched. This CDR3 spans 15 amino acids. The CDR3 region has the DNA TGTGCCAGCAGTCTGACCCCGACAGGGGTTTACGAGCAGTACTTC. Its translation is CASSLTPTGVYEQYF.

The chain is built from TRBV5-1 and TRBJ2-2; possibly TRBD2 for D (6 bases). V was pared by 0 bases and J by 6 bases, with 15 bases between. The germline gives CDR1 SGHRS, CDR2 YFSETQ. This CDR3 contains 16 residues. CDR3 coding DNA: TGCGCCAGCAGCTTGGGGCCGGGAGTAGTGGCCGGGGAGCTGTTTTTT. Translating it yields CASSLGPGVVAGELFF.